This T cell receptor (beta chain) came from a study of T cell responses to AZD1222 COVID-19 vaccine. Study-wide results and limits: Regions 160-218 and 743-854 held dominance among vaccine-associated CD4 TCRs, which spanned spike. After two AZD1222 doses, spike-specific TCR breadth and depth rose versus day 0. Repertoires were collected only later (after the peak T cell response had occurred). Donors were mostly white British, more females; clonal diversity possibly underestimated.

Clones were sequenced by immunoSEQ multiplex PCR, and TCRdb holds only the in-frame ones, with some missing. Here the sample spans some 120,000 clones, approximately 83% being singletons. On this clone: Its antigen remains unknown.

The input for sequencing was peripheral blood, taken on day 0 of AZD1222 vaccination. The TCR sequence derives from an adult in good health.

The CDR3 loop is CASSYTPGGEQFF. CDR3 coding DNA: TGTGCCAGCAGTTATACTCCAGGGGGTGAGCAGTTCTTC. The V and J genes are TRBV6-2 or TRBV6-3 and TRBJ2-1, with 7 bases identical to TRBD1. V lost 3 bases, J lost 9 bases, and 5 bases stayed unmatched. CDR1 is MNHEY and CDR2 is SVGEGT in the germline V gene. This CDR3 has 13 amino acids.